The 20 T cell receptor beta chains listed next were all sequenced from one sample in a study of control samples from healthy donors and cancer patients (dated by TCRdb to between 2020 and 2021). The library was built by means of the immunoSEQ multiplex PCR assay. TCRdb stores this immuneACCESS table with in-frame sequences only. Part of the clones is absent; in the studies checked, under half of the shortfall reflects unresolved V genes, and no reason is known for the rest. Here the sample has about 220,000 clones; 90% to 95% occur a single time. Less than 1.6% of the sample comes from the top ten. Sequenced input: blood. The receptors stem from a man aged 50 to 59 in good health.

This chain joins TRBV3-1 (or the pseudogene TRBV3-2) and TRBJ2-3; no clear D gene. V was trimmed by 1 base and J by 4 bases, leaving 0 bases between them. CDR3 length equals 11 residues. Germline V CDR1 and CDR2: LGHDT, YNNKEL (reference sequence). CDR3 sequence: CASSQADTQYF. CDR3 bases: TGTGCCAGCAGCCAAGCAGATACGCAGTATTTT.

This rearrangement joins TRBV5-1 to TRBJ2-5; D not certain. This CDR3 region has 16 residues. V was clipped by 1 base and J by 3 bases, with 16 bases between them. From germline, CDR1 is SGHRS and CDR2 YFSETQ. In nucleotides, the CDR3 is TGCGCCAGCAGCTTGCCCCTGGATGAGGATGAAGAGACCCAGTACTTC. Protein: CASSLPLDEDEETQYF.

This chain joins TRBV16 and TRBJ1-2; TRBD1 might be the D (5 bases). The CDR3 is made up of 13 amino acids. The germline gives CDR1 KGHSY, CDR2 FQNENV. V was trimmed by 4 bases and J by 0 bases, leaving 6 bases between them. DNA of the CDR3: TGTGCCAGCAGCCCGGACACTAACTATGGCTACACCTTC. This gives the protein CASSPDTNYGYTF.

The rearrangement uses TRBV28 and TRBJ1-5; D perhaps matches TRBD1 (6 bases). The germline CDR1 and CDR2 sequences are MDHEN and SYDVKM. Trimming shortened V by 6 bases and J by 0 bases, and 9 bases separated the two germline ends. This CDR3 is 14 amino acids long. CDR3 bases: TGTGCCAGCAGCCCCAGGGGTAGCAATCAGCCCCAGCATTTT. It is translated as CASSPRGSNQPQHF.

The V call is TRBV7-2, the J call TRBJ2-5; 8 bases align to TRBD1. The CDR3 spans 15 residues. V shed 5 bases and J 2 bases; nucleotides not matched to a gene: 7. Germline-derived CDR1 and CDR2 are SGHTA and FQGNSA. The CDR3: CASSRETGEQETQYF. DNA for the CDR3: TGTGCCAGCAGCCGGGAGACAGGGGAGCAAGAGACCCAGTACTTC.

This clone was observed once. The chain is built from TRBV6-5 and TRBJ2-1; D might be TRBD1 (6 bases). The V end lost 6 bases, the J end lost 7 bases, and 19 bases lay between the germline ends. Germline V CDR1 and CDR2: MNHEY, SVGAGI. CDR3 length: 15 residues. CDR3 nucleotides: TGTGCCAGCAGGGCCCCCCTCGGACAGCTGAATGAGCAGTTCTTC. This translates into CASRAPLGQLNEQFF.

This chain uses TRBV5-1 with TRBJ2-5; D might be TRBD2 (7 bases). Germline loops: CDR1 SGHRS, CDR2 YFSETQ. The CDR3 length is 15 residues. V dropped 2 bases and J dropped 1 base, with 12 bases sitting between them. The DNA of the CDR3 is TGCGCCAGCAGCTTTCGGGGGGCCCTCCAAGAGACCCAGTACTTC. Translation gives CASSFRGALQETQYF.

This chain uses TRBV5-1 with TRBJ1-2; D gene ambiguous. This CDR3 spans 12 amino acids. Germline CDR1 is SGHRS and CDR2 is YFSETQ. V lost 0 bases to trimming and J lost 12 bases, with 12 bases between them. For the CDR3, the DNA is TGCGCCAGCAGCTTGGTTTTCGGTTGGAACACCTTC. As protein: CASSLVFGWNTF.

The J gene is TRBJ1-4, the V gene TRBV27, with TRBD1 identical over 7 bases. The length of the CDR3 is 17 residues. After removal of 6 bases from V and 2 bases from J, the junction contained 12 bases not matched to a gene. Germline loops: CDR1 MNHEY, CDR2 SMNVEV (reference sequence). In DNA form, the CDR3 reads TGTGCCAGCAGGGCTACAGGGGTAGTCTGGACTAATGAAAAACTGTTTTTT. The encoded protein is CASRATGVVWTNEKLFF.

This clone has just one count. The chain has TRBV4-2 and TRBJ1-4; 9 bases are a match to TRBD1. This CDR3 comprises 17 residues. The ends lost 4 bases at V and 5 bases at J; junction bases unmatched: 11. Germline V gene sequence: CDR1 LGHNA, CDR2 YNFKEQ. The CDR3 nucleotides are TGTGCCAGCAGCCCCCTCAGCGGGACAGGGTTCAATGAAAAACTGTTTTTT. Translation gives CASSPLSGTGFNEKLFF.

The chain employs TRBV19 and TRBJ2-1, with D possibly TRBD1 on 7 matching bases. Trimming removed 4 bases from V and 8 bases from J, with 12 bases in between. This CDR3 spans 13 amino acids. Germline CDR1 reads LNHDA; CDR2 reads SQIVND (reference sequence). Here the CDR3 DNA reads TGTGCCAGTAGTACCCAGGGGGGCCATGAGCAGTTCTTC. Its protein product is CASSTQGGHEQFF.

This rearrangement joins TRBV5-6 to TRBJ1-2; D is unclear. The CDR3 extends over 17 amino acids. Germline CDR1 is SGHDT and CDR2 is YYEEEE. Trimming left V 4 bases short and J 4 bases short, with 23 bases between. CDR3 sequence: CASSPRRGRPVSYGYTF. CDR3 bases: TGTGCCAGCAGCCCTCGGAGAGGCAGACCTGTTTCCTATGGCTACACCTTC.

This clone was observed once. The rearrangement joins TRBV7-2 to TRBJ1-2, with D perhaps TRBD1 (5 bases). V lost 2 bases and J 5 bases, leaving 12 bases between the germline ends. Germline V gives CDR1 SGHTA, CDR2 FQGNSA. This CDR3 has 14 residues. The CDR3 is CASSLYGRVYGYTF. The DNA for the CDR3 is TGTGCCAGCAGCTTATACGGCAGGGTTTATGGCTACACCTTC. The variable domain in full, completed from reference TRBV7-2 and TRBJ1-2, reads GAGVSQSPSNKVTEKGKDVELRCDPISGHTALYWYRQSLGQGLEFLIYFQGNSAPDKSGLPSDRFSAERTGGSVSTLTIQRTQQEDSAVYLCASSLYGRVYGYTFGSGTRLTVV.

The rearrangement joins TRBV9 to TRBJ2-7, with D uncertain. Trimming stripped 0 bases from V and 0 bases from J, with 7 bases between. This CDR3 is built from 14 residues. CDR1 and CDR2 (germline): SGDLS, YYNGEE. The CDR3 DNA sequence: TGTGCCAGCAGCGTAGGCTCGGGCTCCTACGAGCAGTACTTC. Amino acids: CASSVGSGSYEQYF.

This clone has just one count. The chain joins TRBV18 to TRBJ2-3; TRBD1 aligns across 9 bases. Germline values: CDR1 KGHSH, CDR2 LQKENI. The V segment lost 3 bases and the J segment 7 bases; nucleotides outside the gene matches: 11. This CDR3 has 16 residues. The chain's CDR3 is CASSPRQGGNGYTQYF. CDR3 DNA: TGTGCCAGCTCACCCAGACAGGGGGGTAACGGTTATACGCAGTATTTT.

The chain combines TRBV6-6 with TRBJ1-6; 7 bases fit TRBD1. Trimming cost V 3 bases and J 2 bases; bases outside gene matches: 1. The CDR3 has 15 residues. Germline assignment: CDR1 MNHNY and CDR2 SVGAGI (reference sequence). CDR3 sequence: CASSYGQAYNSPLHF. Written as DNA, the CDR3 is TGTGCCAGCAGTTATGGACAGGCCTATAATTCACCCCTCCACTTT.

The chain carries TRBV10-3 and TRBJ2-7; D gene unclear. Trimming took off 3 bases at V and 2 bases at J, with 5 bases between the two ends. This CDR3 comprises 12 residues. Per the germline V gene, CDR1 is ENHRY and CDR2 is SYGVKD. The CDR3, as DNA: TGTGCCATCAGTGACGGTACCTACGAGCAGTACTTC. Translating gives CAISDGTYEQYF.

The rearrangement links TRBV19 to TRBJ2-7, with 8 bases aligning to TRBD2. The CDR3 contains 14 residues. The germline CDR1 and CDR2 sequences are LNHDA and SQIVND (reference sequence). Unmatched junction bases numbered 3, after V lost 3 bases and J lost 2 bases. CDR3 coding DNA: TGTGCCAGTAGTATCACAGCGGGGGCCTACGAGCAGTACTTC. Amino acids: CASSITAGAYEQYF.

This chain uses TRBV28 with TRBJ2-2, with D perhaps matching TRBD1 (5 bases). CDR3 length: 16 residues. CDR1 and CDR2 from the germline V gene are MDHEN and SYDVKM. The ends were cut back, 1 base at V and 9 bases at J, with 18 bases in the middle. CDR3 amino acids: CASSLSWAYGARELFF. CDR3 bases: TGTGCCAGCAGTTTATCGTGGGCTTATGGGGCCCGGGAGCTGTTTTTT.

In DNA, the CDR3 is TGTGCCAGCACGGGACAGGGCACAGATACGCAGTATTTT. Protein sequence: CASTGQGTDTQYF. The V and J genes are TRBV6-6 and TRBJ2-3; TRBD1 matches at 8 bases. V gave up 7 bases and J gave up 1 base; unmatched junction bases: 1. This CDR3 spans 13 amino acids. Germline V gene sequence: CDR1 MNHNY, CDR2 SVGAGI (reference sequence).